The 30 T cell receptor beta chains in this list originate from one sample, sequenced in a study of molecular identifiers for immune sequencing clone quantification. TCRdb reprocessed the PCR reads via MiXCR and lists one record per CDR3 protein. This table has about 640,000 distinct CDR3 sequences, just under 20% appearing once. Sequenced material: naive CD8+ T cells from blood, with Jurkat cell RNA spiked in. Subset defined: FACS-sorted CD8+CD4-CCR7+CD45RA+ naive T cells. The receptors were gathered from a human donor in good health. Some libraries in this study had Jurkat cell RNA spiked in.

Ten or more counts support this clonotype. The V call is TRBV20-1, the J call TRBJ2-6; perhaps TRBD1 as D (5 bases). V lost 3 bases and J lost 4, with 13 bases in between. CDR1 is DFQATT and CDR2 is SNEGSKA in the germline V gene (reference sequence). The CDR3 length is 15 residues. CDR3 coding DNA: TGCAGTGCTAGCTCTTTAGGGGAAGGGGCCAACGTCCTGACTTTC. This translates into CSASSLGEGANVLTF.

This clonotype appeared many times. The chain links TRBV5-1 to TRBJ2-1, with D perhaps TRBD1 or TRBD2 (5 bases each). V was clipped by 0 bases and J by 6 bases, with 13 bases between them. Germline-derived CDR1 and CDR2 are SGHRS and YFSETQ. There are 15 residues in the CDR3. CDR3 coding DNA: TGCGCCAGCAGCTTGGTTGGGGGAGATGTCAATGAGCAGTTCTTC. Encoded protein: CASSLVGGDVNEQFF. The variable domain in full, completed from reference TRBV5-1 and TRBJ2-1, reads KAGVTQTPRYLIKTRGQQVTLSCSPISGHRSVSWYQQTPGQGLQFLFEYFSETQRNKGNFPGRFSGRQFSNSRSEMNVSTLELGDSALYLCASSLVGGDVNEQFFGPGTRLTVL.

This clonotype was counted once. Possible read error: a much larger clone is one base away. V is TRBV5-6 and J is TRBJ2-7; 8 bases are a match to TRBD2. Germline V gene sequence: CDR1 SGHDT, CDR2 YYEEEE. The CDR3 has 13 residues. The CDR3 region has the DNA TGTGGCAGCGGACTAGCATCCTCCTACGAGCAGTACTTC. Its protein product is CGSGLASSYEQYF.

This clonotype was detected ten times or more. The gene calls are TRBV3-1 and TRBJ2-3, with 8 bases identical to TRBD2. The CDR3 is 15 residues long. The germline CDR1 and CDR2 sequences are LGHDT and YNNKEL (reference sequence). V gave up 2 bases and J gave up 2 bases; unmatched junction bases: 3. The CDR3 region is CASSQPSGLTDTQYF. For the CDR3, the DNA is TGTGCCAGCAGCCAACCTAGCGGGCTCACAGATACGCAGTATTTT.

This clonotype was seen repeatedly, ten times or more. The CDR3 region has the DNA TGTGCCAGCAGTCCGACTTGGGCGGGTTCCTACGAGCAGTACTTC. This encodes CASSPTWAGSYEQYF. The rearrangement uses TRBV12-3 or TRBV12-4 and TRBJ2-7; possible D gene TRBD2, 5 bases. The V end was cut by 5 bases, the J end by 1 base, with 15 bases between. The CDR3 spans 15 residues.

The chain carries TRBV12-3 or TRBV12-4 and TRBJ2-5; TRBD1 aligns across 8 bases. Trimming at V came to 5 bases and at J to 4 bases, leaving 9 bases not matched to a gene. This CDR3 contains 15 residues. The CDR3 nucleotides read TGTGCCAGCAGTCAGCAGGGGGCTGGTAGAGAGACCCAGTACTTC. Its translation: CASSQQGAGRETQYF.

Regarding this clonotype: A much bigger clone sits one base away, suggesting this may be a read error. The chain employs TRBV12-3 or TRBV12-4 and TRBJ2-7, with 9 bases lining up with TRBD1. J gave up 9 bases and V 1 base, and 13 bases lay outside the gene matches. The CDR3 contains 16 residues. CDR3: CASSLGTGGASLGQYF. DNA of the CDR3: TGTGCCAGCAGTTTAGGTACAGGGGGCGCGAGTCTCGGGCAGTACTTC.

This clonotype has a count of ten or more. The chain combines TRBV7-3 with TRBJ2-3; D remains ambiguous. Trimming stripped 4 bases from V and 6 bases from J, with 11 bases between. The CDR3 runs 13 residues. The germline gives CDR1 SGHTA, CDR2 FQGTGA. DNA for the CDR3: TGTGCCAGCAGCTCCCAATGGCAGGATACGCAGTATTTT. Translating it yields CASSSQWQDTQYF.

This clonotype appeared many times. V gene TRBV6-2 or TRBV6-3 combines with J gene TRBJ2-1; D remains unclear. From germline, CDR1 is MNHEY and CDR2 SVGEGT. Trimming left V 7 bases short and J 4 bases short, with 5 bases between. The CDR3 sequence is 11 residues long. CDR3 nucleotide sequence: TGTGCCAGCACCTTATACAATGAGCAGTTCTTC. It yields the protein CASTLYNEQFF.

This clonotype was picked up many times. The rearrangement uses TRBV7-8 and TRBJ2-5; D is perhaps TRBD2 (7 bases). Germline CDR1 SGHVS, CDR2 FQNEAQ. V lost 0 bases and J 1 base, leaving 15 bases between the germline ends. This CDR3 contains 17 residues. CDR3: CASSLARGGAPQETQYF. For the CDR3, the DNA is TGTGCCAGCAGCTTAGCGAGGGGGGGCGCCCCCCAAGAGACCCAGTACTTC.

This clonotype has only a few counts. The chain joins TRBV20-1 to TRBJ2-5, with 7 positions matching TRBD1. CDR1 DFQATT and CDR2 SNEGSKA come from the germline V gene (reference sequence). The CDR3 is 12 residues long. The chain's CDR3 is CSGTVTQETQYF. The CDR3 DNA is TGCAGCGGGACAGTTACCCAAGAGACCCAGTACTTC.

About this clonotype itself: One base away lies a much larger clone, so this may be a sequencing read error. The chain uses TRBV4-1 and TRBJ1-1; D perhaps matches TRBD1 (5 bases). The CDR3 contains 16 residues. Germline-derived CDR1 and CDR2 are MGHRA and YSYEKL. In DNA form, the CDR3 reads TGCGCCAGCAGCCAAGAGTACGGGGCGCAGGGCACTGAAGCTTCCTTT. Its protein product is CASSQEYGAQGTEASF.

Many counts were recorded for this clonotype. The chain employs TRBV7-9 and TRBJ2-3; 9 nucleotides match TRBD2. The junction had 8 bases not matched to a gene; V was cut back by 5 bases and J by 2 bases. Germline V gives CDR1 SEHNR, CDR2 FQNEAQ (reference sequence). The CDR3 covers 16 residues. CDR3 in amino acids: CASSPGSGRITDTQYF. CDR3 in DNA: TGTGCCAGCAGCCCAGGGAGCGGGAGGATCACAGATACGCAGTATTTT. The variable domain in full, completed from reference TRBV7-9 and TRBJ2-3, reads DTGVSQNPRHKITKRGQNVTFRCDPISEHNRLYWYRQTLGQGPEFLTYFQNEAQLEKSRLLSDRFSAERPKGSFSTLEIQRTEQGDSAMYLCASSPGSGRITDTQYFGPGTRLTVL.

This clonotype was seen ten or more times. The gene calls are TRBV14 and TRBJ2-3; D is ambiguous. Trimming shortened V by 4 bases and J by 2 bases, and 10 bases separated the two germline ends. Germline CDR1 SGHDN, CDR2 FVKESK. This CDR3 region has 14 residues. The CDR3 protein is CASSLWEITDTQYF. The CDR3 DNA reads TGTGCCAGCAGCCTGTGGGAAATCACAGATACGCAGTATTTT.

This clonotype was recorded a few times. The gene calls are TRBV29-1 and TRBJ2-1; tentative D call: TRBD1 (5 bases). This CDR3 is 16 amino acids long. Germline CDR1 reads SQVTM; CDR2 reads ANQGSEA. The V end was cut by 3 bases, the J end by 0 bases, with 15 bases between. For the CDR3, the DNA is TGCAGCGTTGAGCACCGAGACAGACGCTCCTACAATGAGCAGTTCTTC. Translation: CSVEHRDRRSYNEQFF.

Many counts were recorded for this clonotype. The V gene is TRBV30, the J gene TRBJ2-3, with D unclear. Germline values: CDR1 GTSNPN, CDR2 SVGIG (reference sequence). V gave up 2 bases and J gave up 6 bases, with 9 bases separating them. The CDR3 sequence is 12 residues long. The CDR3 reads CAWSPRPDTQYF. The CDR3 nucleotides read TGTGCCTGGAGTCCGAGGCCGGATACGCAGTATTTT.

Ten or more counts support this clonotype. The J gene is TRBJ2-3, the V gene TRBV29-1, with 9 bases identical to TRBD2. The length of the CDR3 is 14 residues. CDR1 SQVTM and CDR2 ANQGSEA come from the germline V gene. V dropped 7 bases and J dropped 5; count of bases not matched to a gene: 10. In DNA, the CDR3 is TGCAGCGCTCAGATAGCGGGAGAATTAGATACGCAGTATTTT. Amino acid sequence: CSAQIAGELDTQYF.

This clonotype was observed a few times. The V call is TRBV4-1, the J call TRBJ2-7; D gene uncertain. The germline V gene encodes CDR1 MGHRA and CDR2 YSYEKL. The CDR3 loop spans 14 amino acids. Between the trimmed V and J ends, which lost 0 bases and 2 bases, there was a span of 8 bases. The CDR3 DNA follows: TGCGCCAGCAGCCAAGAAGCCAAAACCTACGAGCAGTACTTC. It encodes CASSQEAKTYEQYF.

This clonotype was observed at least ten times. The chain carries TRBV11-2 and TRBJ2-7; tentatively, D is TRBD1 (7 bases). V was shortened by 4 bases and J by 7 bases, with 14 bases between the two germline ends. The CDR3 sequence is 13 residues long. Germline V gene sequence: CDR1 SGHAT, CDR2 FQNNGV. In DNA form, the CDR3 reads TGTGCCAGCAGCTCCCACCAGGGGGGAGAGCAGTACTTC. Translated: CASSSHQGGEQYF.

Worth noting for this clonotype: The junction departs from the called germline gene at one end, perhaps through a read error. The J gene is TRBJ2-7, the V gene TRBV6-1; D gene unclear. The CDR3 contains 13 residues. Germline V CDR1 and CDR2: MNHNS, SASEGT. This CDR3 reads CASSEGIGYGQYF. In DNA, the CDR3 is TGTGCCAGCAGTGAAGGGATAGGCTACGGGCAGTACTTC.

This clonotype was seen at least ten times. The J gene is TRBJ2-3, the V gene TRBV28; 8 bases fit TRBD2. CDR1 and CDR2 (germline): MDHEN, SYDVKM. V shed 6 bases and J 2 bases; nucleotides not matched to a gene: 10. The CDR3 has 16 residues. For the CDR3, the DNA is TGTGCCAGCAGCCGGAGATGGACTAGCCCCACAGATACGCAGTATTTT. It codes for CASSRRWTSPTDTQYF. The complete variable domain, with remaining parts taken from reference TRBV28 and TRBJ2-3, reads DVKVTQSSRYLVKRTGEKVFLECVQDMDHENMFWYRQDPGLGLRLIYFSYDVKMKEKGDIPEGYSVSREKKERFSLILESASTNQTSMYLCASSRRWTSPTDTQYFGPGTRLTVL.

Worth noting for this clonotype: A read error is possible here, since a much larger clone lies one base away. Lacking the conserved final phenylalanine or tryptophan, this CDR3 likely reflects a read error. This chain connects TRBV27 to TRBJ2-6; D remains unclear. CDR1 and CDR2 from the germline V gene are MNHEY and SMNVEV (reference sequence). Trimming cost V 7 bases and J 1 base, with 8 bases left between them. The length of the CDR3 is 14 residues. The CDR3 nucleotides read TGTGCCAGCAATGCCCGATCTGGGGCCAACGTCCTGACTCTC. As protein: CASNARSGANVLTL.

The chain uses TRBV12-5 and TRBJ2-1, with D hard to call. Germline-derived CDR1 and CDR2 are LGHNT and FRNRAP. V was cut by 3 bases and J by 7 bases, with 7 bases left in between. The CDR3 is made up of 12 amino acids. In DNA form, the CDR3 reads TGTGCTAGTGGTTTCCGAGGTAATGAGCAGTTCTTC. It is translated as CASGFRGNEQFF.

This clonotype has ten or more counts. The chain has TRBV24-1 and TRBJ2-2; D is unresolved. V was clipped by 4 bases and J by 3 bases, with 8 bases between them. CDR1 and CDR2 (germline): KGHDR, SFDVKD. There are 14 residues in the CDR3. CDR3 residues: CATSDPTYTGELFF. The CDR3 DNA follows: TGTGCCACCAGTGACCCTACTTACACCGGGGAGCTGTTTTTT.

V gene TRBV27 combines with J gene TRBJ2-1; D may correspond to TRBD1 or TRBD2 (5 bases each). The CDR3 contains 14 residues. Per germline, CDR1 MNHEY and CDR2 SMNVEV (reference sequence). Trimming removed 2 bases at V and 10 bases at J, with 15 bases between. CDR3 sequence: CASSLGAWDVEQFF. Written as DNA, the CDR3 is TGTGCCAGCAGTTTAGGCGCTTGGGACGTAGAGCAGTTCTTC.

Details on this clonotype: Because the CDR3 is missing its conserved closing phenylalanine or tryptophan, this is likely a read error. The V gene is TRBV7-2, the J gene TRBJ2-5, with 7 bases lining up with TRBD2. The CDR3 is made up of 16 amino acids. Germline V gives CDR1 SGHTA, CDR2 FQGNSA. Written as DNA, the CDR3 is TGTGCCAGCAGCTTACGGGCGGGAGTGGGGCAAGGGACCCAGTACCTC. Encoded protein: CASSLRAGVGQGTQYL.

CDR3 sequence (DNA): TGTGCCAGCAGGCCGGGCCTCTCCTATAATTCACCCCTCCACTTT. It specifies CASRPGLSYNSPLHF. The chain employs TRBV27 and TRBJ1-6; D unresolved. The V gene lost 6 bases and the J gene lost 0 bases, with 9 bases spanning the gap. Per germline, CDR1 MNHEY and CDR2 SMNVEV (reference sequence). The CDR3 totals 15 residues.

To note about this clonotype: It may be a read error: a sequence one base away is much more abundant. The V gene is TRBV9, the J gene TRBJ1-1; possible D gene TRBD1, 6 bases. Germline CDR1 is SGDLS and CDR2 is YYNGEE. The CDR3 extends over 14 amino acids. The V and J ends lost 3 bases and 7 bases respectively, with 16 bases between them. CDR3 sequence: CASSAGDWLIEAFF. The CDR3 bases are TGTGCCAGCAGCGCAGGGGATTGGTTGATTGAAGCTTTCTTT.

This clonotype was seen more than once but under ten times. The chain combines TRBV30 with TRBJ2-7, with 10 bases matching TRBD2. The CDR3 has 13 residues. Unmatched junction bases numbered 5, after V lost 6 bases and J lost 3 bases. Germline V gene sequence: CDR1 GTSNPN, CDR2 SVGIG (reference sequence). CDR3 in amino acids: CACHRTSGYEQYF. In DNA, the CDR3 is TGTGCCTGCCACCGGACTAGCGGCTACGAGCAGTACTTC.

Notes on this clonotype: This could be a read error, since a much larger clone is one nucleotide away. The chain joins TRBV4-1 to TRBJ2-5; D is uncertain. Trimming left V 0 bases short and J 4 bases short, with 12 bases between. Germline CDR1 MGHRA, CDR2 YSYEKL. This CDR3 is 15 amino acids long. The CDR3 sequence is CASSQDQLPGETQYF. The CDR3 DNA reads TGCGCCAGCAGCCAAGATCAGCTCCCCGGAGAGACCCAGTACTTC.